Below, 17 T cell receptor beta chains from the same sample are listed, as sequenced in a study of T cells in women clearing cervical HPV infection. Sequenced by immunoSEQ multiplex PCR; TCRdb stores in-frame clones only, minus some. This sample lists tens of thousands of clones; its ten largest clones have around 5%. Sequences were obtained from blood buffy coat. Receptors originate from a woman between 18 and 75 years old with a cervical HPV16 infection that either progressed to CIN3+ or cleared (not recorded which).

A remark on this clone: The read terminates 3 residues before the CDR3 end, so the remaining end is supplied by the germline J gene. V usage is TRBV16 and J usage is TRBJ2-4; the D gene is possibly TRBD2 (6 bases). CDR1 and CDR2 (germline): KGHSY, FQNENV. CDR3 size: 16 residues. CDR3 loop: CASSQSRGSGTETQYF. The part of the CDR3 DNA that was read is TGTGCCAGCAGCCAATCACGGGGGTCAGGGACGGAGACT.

About this clone: The read ends 3 residues shy of where the CDR3 ends; the end is completed using the germline J gene. The chain joins TRBV28 to TRBJ2-3; 10 bases are a match to TRBD1. J gave up 3 bases and V 4 bases, and 16 bases lay outside the gene matches. The CDR3 extends over 19 amino acids. The germline V gene encodes CDR1 MDHEN and CDR2 SYDVKM. CDR3: CASSSFPRQGAVGTDTQYF. CDR3 DNA (partial): TGTGCCAGCAGTTCCTTCCCAAGACAGGGGGCAGTAGGGACAGATACG.

CDR3 in amino acids: CSARSRVVKNQPQHF. CDR3 DNA (partial): TGCAGTGCTAGATCCCGGGTCGTCAAAAATCAGCCC. The rearrangement joins TRBV20-1 to TRBJ1-5; D remains ambiguous. With the read ending 3 residues before the CDR3 end, the germline J gene is used to fill in that end. CDR1 is DFQATT, CDR2 SNEGSKA, per germline (reference sequence). The CDR3 contains 15 residues. The ends were cut back, 2 bases at V and 4 bases at J, with 15 bases in the middle.

As regards this clone: The read halts 3 residues ahead of the CDR3 end, with the missing end drawn from the germline J gene. V gene TRBV29-1 combines with J gene TRBJ2-3, with 7 bases aligning to TRBD1. CDR3 length: 15 amino acids. V shed 7 bases, J shed 1 base, and the junction held 11 bases outside the gene matches. Germline CDR1 is SQVTM and CDR2 is ANQGSEA. The CDR3 bases that were read are TGCAGCGGACCCCAAGGACAGGACGGCACAGATACG. Translating it yields CSGPQGQDGTDT. The full CDR3 protein reads CSGPQGQDGTDTQYF.

Comment on this clone: The read ends 3 residues before the CDR3 terminus; that terminus is restored from the germline J gene. The chain employs TRBV7-2 and TRBJ2-3, with D perhaps matching TRBD2 (6 bases). Germline V gives CDR1 SGHTA, CDR2 FQGNSA. Trimming pared 0 bases from V and 0 bases from J, leaving 10 bases between. There are 16 residues in the CDR3. CDR3 residues: CASSLALAPSTDTQYF. The part of the CDR3 DNA that was read is TGTGCCAGCAGCTTAGCCCTAGCGCCTAGCACAGATACG.

As regards this clone: The observed sequence ends 3 residues before the CDR3 terminus, with the missing tail filled in from the germline J gene. The chain uses TRBV7-2 and TRBJ2-7, with D unresolved. Germline CDR1 is SGHTA and CDR2 is FQGNSA. Trimming pared 2 bases from V and 4 bases from J, leaving 3 bases between. There are 11 residues in the CDR3. The CDR3 is CASSLRYEQYF. CDR3 bases read: TGTGCCAGCAGCTTACGTTACGAG.

As regards this clone: The read is 3 residues too short to cover the CDR3 end, so that end is filled in from the germline J gene. The V and J genes are TRBV5-1 and TRBJ2-3; D is possibly TRBD1 (5 bases). Germline assignment: CDR1 SGHRS and CDR2 YFSETQ. The CDR3 covers 14 residues. V lost 2 bases and J 2 bases, leaving 9 bases between the germline ends. CDR3 in amino acids: CASSFGAPTDTQYF. Partial CDR3 DNA: TGCGCCAGCAGCTTTGGGGCTCCCACAGATACG.

The CDR3 bases that were read are TGCAGTGCCCAGAGACTAGCGGGGGCCTCCTACAATGAG. It yields the protein CSAQRLAGASYNE. The CDR3 reads in full as CSAQRLAGASYNEQFF. V is TRBV20-1 and J is TRBJ2-1, with TRBD2 matching 12 bases. The read ends 3 residues early relative to the CDR3; the germline J gene fills the gap. This CDR3 region has 16 residues. From germline, CDR1 is DFQATT and CDR2 SNEGSKA (reference sequence). Trimming took 6 bases from V and 0 from J; bases not matched to a gene: 6.

On this clone: The CDR3 goes on 3 residues after the read ends, and that part is filled in from the germline J gene. J is TRBJ2-7 and V is TRBV12-3 or TRBV12-4; 9 bases are shared with TRBD1. J gave up 3 bases and V 3 bases, and 3 bases lay outside the gene matches. The CDR3 loop spans 14 amino acids. The DNA read from the CDR3 is TGTGCCAGCAGTTTCGAGGGACAGGGCTACGAG. Residues: CASSFEGQGYE. The whole CDR3 is CASSFEGQGYEQYF.

With respect to this clone: The observed sequence ends 3 residues before the CDR3 terminus, with the missing tail filled in from the germline J gene. The rearrangement links TRBV28 to TRBJ1-3; tentative D call: TRBD1 (6 bases). CDR3 length: 16 residues. Trimming pared 2 bases from V and 7 bases from J, leaving 18 bases between. Germline assignment: CDR1 MDHEN and CDR2 SYDVKM. This CDR3 reads CASSLIEQGRTNTIYF. The DNA read from the CDR3 is TGTGCCAGCAGTTTAATAGAACAGGGAAGAACGAACACC.

With respect to this clone: The CDR3 end lies 3 residues beyond the end of the read and is filled in from the germline J gene. The chain combines TRBV7-2 with TRBJ1-2; D may be TRBD1 (5 bases). The length of the CDR3 is 13 residues. Germline assignment: CDR1 SGHTA and CDR2 FQGNSA. The CDR3 DNA, read in part, is TGTGCCAGCAGCTTATCAGGGCGCAATGAC. Translating gives CASSLSGRND. From start to end, the CDR3 is CASSLSGRNDYTF. The full variable domain, completed using reference TRBV7-2 and TRBJ1-2, is GAGVSQSPSNKVTEKGKDVELRCDPISGHTALYWYRQSLGQGLEFLIYFQGNSAPDKSGLPSDRFSAERTGGSVSTLTIQRTQQEDSAVYLCASSLSGRNDYTFGSGTRLTVV.

Concerning this clone: The read terminates 3 residues ahead of where the CDR3 ends, so the germline J gene completes it. The chain recombines TRBV7-2 with TRBJ2-2; D possibly corresponds to TRBD2 (7 bases). The CDR3 runs 15 residues. Trimming stripped 2 bases from V and 4 bases from J, with 11 bases between. Looked up from germline, CDR1 is SGHTA and CDR2 is FQGNSA. The DNA read from the CDR3 is TGTGCCAGCAGCTTACGGGGGGCCGGCACCGGGGAG. Translating it yields CASSLRGAGTGE. The complete CDR3 sequence is CASSLRGAGTGELFF.

This clone is identified as medium-sized from frequency. The DNA ends 3 residues before the CDR3 does, and the rest of the CDR3 is filled in from the germline J gene. The chain joins TRBV18 to TRBJ2-4; unclear D gene. In germline, CDR1 is KGHSH, CDR2 LQKENI. V was trimmed by 1 base and J by 8 bases, leaving 3 bases between them. This CDR3 comprises 11 residues. CDR3: CASSPLDIQYF. CDR3 DNA (partial): TGTGCCAGCTCACCACTCGACATT.

Remarks on this clone: Coverage ceases 3 residues before the CDR3 finishes, and the germline J gene fills in the end. V usage is TRBV4-2 and J usage is TRBJ2-3, with D possibly matching TRBD2 (5 bases). The V end lost 1 base, the J end lost 2 bases, and 10 bases lay between the germline ends. Per the germline V gene, CDR1 is LGHNA and CDR2 is YNFKEQ. This CDR3 region has 15 residues. The DNA read from the CDR3 is TGTGCCAGCAGCCAAGGAGAGGGCAACACAGATACG. Translating gives CASSQGEGNTDT. The full CDR3 sequence reads CASSQGEGNTDTQYF.

With respect to this clone: The read finishes 3 residues shy of the CDR3 end, and the germline J gene is used to complete it. The V gene is TRBV7-2, the J gene TRBJ1-2; TRBD1 is a possible D gene (6 bases). CDR1 SGHTA and CDR2 FQGNSA come from the germline V gene. The CDR3 sequence is 15 residues long. CDR3 loop: CASSANHGTSGDYTF. Partial CDR3 DNA: TGTGCCAGCAGCGCTAACCACGGGACATCAGGCGAC.

Note on this clone: With the read ending 3 residues before the CDR3 end, the germline J gene is used to fill in that end. The chain carries TRBV30 and TRBJ2-1; 7 bases fit TRBD1. Trimming at V came to 2 bases and at J to 0 bases, leaving 4 bases not matched to a gene. The CDR3 extends over 15 amino acids. From germline, CDR1 is GTSNPN and CDR2 SVGIG (reference sequence). CDR3 protein: CAWSRDRVSYNEQFF. The covered CDR3 bases are TGTGCCTGGAGTCGGGACAGAGTCTCCTACAATGAG.

As to this clone: The sequence runs out 3 residues before the end of the CDR3; the remainder is reconstructed from the germline J gene. This chain connects TRBV12-3 or TRBV12-4 to TRBJ2-1; 7 bases align to TRBD2. This CDR3 is built from 13 residues. J lost 9 bases, V lost 3 bases, and 5 bases had no gene match. The CDR3: CASSLLASGEQFF. The CDR3 bases that were read are TGTGCCAGCAGTTTGTTGGCTAGCGGTGAG.